This paragraph reports one T cell receptor beta chain. Its antigen remains unknown. The J segment lost 4 bases and the V segment lost 3 bases, leaving 13 bases of the junction unmatched. The CDR3 has 17 amino acids. Germline CDR1 SGHRS, CDR2 YFSETQ. PCR was performed using 60 Vbeta and 13 Jbeta primers. Assay used: immunoSEQ multiplex PCR; TCRdb lists only in-frame clones, some missing. Its clone listing holds 70,000 to 90,000 clones. The record originates from a study of cytomegalovirus exposure and HLA in healthy donors. Overall study results and limits: Presence/absence analyses took donor sequencing depth as roughly uniform. A later look showed TCR association rates differing by HLA locus, highest for DRB1 and lowest for HLA-C.

Source material: PBMCs. This clonotype was sampled from a young man in good health and CMV-seropositive. The chain is built from TRBV5-1 and TRBJ2-7; 10 bases line up with TRBD1. Written as DNA, the CDR3 is TGCGCCAGCAGCTCATCGCGCACCGGGACAGGGGATTACGAGCAGTACTTC. Translation: CASSSSRTGTGDYEQYF. The full variable domain, its missing parts supplied by reference TRBV5-1 and TRBJ2-7, is KAGVTQTPRYLIKTRGQQVTLSCSPISGHRSVSWYQQTPGQGLQFLFEYFSETQRNKGNFPGRFSGRQFSNSRSEMNVSTLELGDSALYLCASSSSRTGTGDYEQYFGPGTRLTVT.